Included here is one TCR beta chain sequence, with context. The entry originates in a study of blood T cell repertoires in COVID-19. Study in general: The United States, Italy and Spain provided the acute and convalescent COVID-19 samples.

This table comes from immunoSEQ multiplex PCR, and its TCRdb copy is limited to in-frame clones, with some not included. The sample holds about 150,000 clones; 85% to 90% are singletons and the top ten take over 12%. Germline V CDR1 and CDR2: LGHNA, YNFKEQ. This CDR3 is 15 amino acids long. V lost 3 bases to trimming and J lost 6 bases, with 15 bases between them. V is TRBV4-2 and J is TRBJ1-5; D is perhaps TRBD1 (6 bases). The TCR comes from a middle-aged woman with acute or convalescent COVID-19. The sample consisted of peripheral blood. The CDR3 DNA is TGTGCCAGCAGCCAGGATTACAGGGCCAGTCAGCCCCAGCATTTT. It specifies CASSQDYRASQPQHF.